Presented here are 17 T cell receptor beta chains from one specimen sequenced in a study of blood T cell repertoires in COVID-19. Here immunoSEQ multiplex PCR was the method, and the copy in TCRdb shows in-frame clones only, minus some. The profile covers hundreds of thousands of clones, with just over 85% appearing a single time and over 1.3% taken by the ten largest. The sample taken for sequencing was peripheral blood. These receptors came from an elderly man with acute or convalescent COVID-19.

The rearrangement uses TRBV29-1 and TRBJ1-3, with D possibly being TRBD1 (6 bases). The CDR3 consists of 14 residues. Trimming removed 7 bases at V and 0 bases at J, with 13 bases between. Germline assignment: CDR1 SQVTM and CDR2 ANQGSEA. DNA for the CDR3: TGCAGCGGAAGGACAGACCGCTCTGGAAACACCATATATTTT. Protein sequence: CSGRTDRSGNTIYF.

This chain connects TRBV3-1 (or the pseudogene TRBV3-2) to TRBJ2-3; D is unresolved. The CDR3 extends over 15 amino acids. V shed 4 bases and J shed 0 bases, with 11 bases lying between them. The germline gives CDR1 LGHDT, CDR2 YNNKEL (reference sequence). The CDR3 sequence is CASSRNIRSTDTQYF. In nucleotides, the CDR3 is TGTGCCAGCAGCCGTAACATACGTAGCACAGATACGCAGTATTTT.

Notes on this clone: Other DNA sequences in this sample translate to the same CDR3. The V gene is TRBV18, the J gene TRBJ2-3; TRBD1 matches at 7 bases. J gave up 2 bases and V 2 bases, and 4 bases lay outside the gene matches. CDR1 is KGHSH, CDR2 LQKENI, per germline. The CDR3 runs to 15 residues. Written as DNA, the CDR3 is TGTGCCAGCTCACCAGCGACAGGGTCCACAGATACGCAGTATTTT. Protein: CASSPATGSTDTQYF.

The chain uses TRBV28 and TRBJ2-2; D is unclear. The CDR3 length is 13 residues. V dropped 4 bases and J dropped 2 bases, with 5 bases sitting between them. Germline V gene data show CDR1 as MDHEN and CDR2 as SYDVKM. The CDR3: CASSSHNTGELFF. CDR3 bases: TGTGCCAGCAGTTCCCATAACACCGGGGAGCTGTTTTTT.

CDR3 amino acids: CASSQRQAGYGYTF. For the CDR3, the DNA is TGTGCCAGCAGTCAGAGACAGGCCGGCTATGGCTACACCTTC. The J gene is TRBJ1-2, the V gene TRBV6-5, with D perhaps matching TRBD1 (6 bases). V lost 5 bases and J 4 bases, leaving 14 bases between the germline ends. Germline lookup yields CDR1 MNHEY and CDR2 SVGAGI. The CDR3 covers 14 residues.

J is TRBJ2-3 and V is TRBV3-1 (or the pseudogene TRBV3-2), with TRBD2 identical over 11 bases. The CDR3 consists of 16 residues. Germline V lookup: CDR1 LGHDT, CDR2 YNNKEL (reference sequence). V lost 2 bases and J lost 4; bases outside the gene matches: 5. CDR3 sequence (DNA): TGTGCCAGCAGCCAAATAGCGGGAGGGTGGGCAGATACGCAGTATTTT. This codes for CASSQIAGGWADTQYF.

The chain joins TRBV27 to TRBJ1-3, with D uncertain. This CDR3 contains 15 residues. The V gene lost 0 bases and the J gene lost 3 bases, with 9 bases spanning the gap. Per germline, CDR1 MNHEY and CDR2 SMNVEV (reference sequence). This CDR3 reads CASSLSSGIGNTIYF. The CDR3, as DNA: TGTGCCAGCAGTTTATCTTCCGGGATTGGAAACACCATATATTTT.

V gene TRBV4-3 combines with J gene TRBJ1-2; a possible D gene is TRBD1 (6 bases). Trimming took 1 base from V and 0 from J, leaving 15 bases between them. The length of the CDR3 is 17 residues. Germline loops: CDR1 LGHNA, CDR2 YSLEER. The CDR3: CASSQVGAGLANYGYTF. Here the CDR3 DNA reads TGCGCCAGCAGCCAAGTGGGGGCAGGCCTAGCTAACTATGGCTACACCTTC.

CDR3 loop: CASSLDREWDNEQFF. The CDR3 region has the DNA TGTGCCAGCAGCCTGGACAGGGAATGGGACAATGAGCAGTTCTTC. The chain is built from TRBV7-9 and TRBJ2-1; 8 bases fit TRBD1. With 5 bases clipped from V and 5 bases from J, the junction kept 8 bases outside the gene matches. The CDR3 extends over 15 amino acids. The germline CDR1 and CDR2 sequences are SEHNR and FQNEAQ (reference sequence). The full variable domain, in which reference TRBV7-9 and TRBJ2-1 provide the parts outside the CDR3, is DTGVSQNPRHKITKRGQNVTFRCDPISEHNRLYWYRQTLGQGPEFLTYFQNEAQLEKSRLLSDRFSAERPKGSFSTLEIQRTEQGDSAMYLCASSLDREWDNEQFFGPGTRLTVL.

The CDR3 here is CAISSREYEKLFF. The CDR3 region has the DNA TGTGCCATCAGTAGCCGAGAGTATGAAAAACTGTTTTTT. The V call is TRBV10-3, the J call TRBJ1-4; no clear D. Trimming took off 5 bases at V and 6 bases at J, with 10 bases between the two ends. The CDR3 extends over 13 amino acids. Germline V gene sequence: CDR1 ENHRY, CDR2 SYGVKD.

CDR3 protein: CASSEFVTDTQYF. The CDR3 nucleotides are TGTGCCAGCAGTGAATTCGTCACAGATACGCAGTATTTT. The chain combines TRBV6-4 with TRBJ2-3; D remains ambiguous. Between the trimmed V and J ends, which lost 3 bases and 2 bases, there was a span of 6 bases. Per germline, CDR1 MRHNA and CDR2 SNTAGT. CDR3 length: 13 residues.

This sequence joins TRBV29-1 and TRBJ2-3; a possible D gene is TRBD1 (6 bases). The germline V and J ends were trimmed by 4 bases and 3 bases, with 11 bases remaining between them. This CDR3 region has 13 residues. Germline CDR1 SQVTM, CDR2 ANQGSEA. CDR3 protein: CSVAGQITDTQYF. Written as DNA, the CDR3 is TGCAGCGTTGCGGGACAAATAACAGATACGCAGTATTTT.

This clone showed up just a few times. The chain recombines TRBV2 with TRBJ2-7, with 12 positions matching TRBD1. CDR3 size: 16 residues. Germline V gene sequence: CDR1 SNHLY, CDR2 FYNNEI. Trimming at V came to 6 bases and at J to 2 bases, leaving 8 bases not matched to a gene. CDR3 bases: TGTGCCAGCAGAATCCCGGGGACAGGGGGCCCCTACGAGCAGTACTTC. Encoded protein: CASRIPGTGGPYEQYF.

The rearrangement uses TRBV6-1 and TRBJ2-7; D perhaps matches TRBD1 (5 bases). V was trimmed by 0 bases and J by 3 bases, leaving 18 bases between them. Germline lookup yields CDR1 MNHNS and CDR2 SASEGT. The CDR3 is 17 amino acids. CDR3 nucleotide sequence: TGTGCCAGCAGTGAAGCCCCACAGCATTTGGGGCTCTACGAGCAGTACTTC. It encodes CASSEAPQHLGLYEQYF.

This chain joins TRBV19 and TRBJ2-5, with D possibly TRBD2 on 5 matching bases. In germline, CDR1 is LNHDA, CDR2 SQIVND (reference sequence). The CDR3 sequence is 14 residues long. V shed 6 bases and J shed 2 bases, with 13 bases lying between them. This CDR3 reads CASRSGTSQETQYF. CDR3 DNA: TGTGCCAGTAGATCCGGCACTAGTCAAGAGACCCAGTACTTC.

Comments on this clone: This sample also contains other DNA sequences that code for the same CDR3. V usage is TRBV19 and J usage is TRBJ2-5; 7 bases agree with TRBD2. Germline trimming cut 3 bases from V and 5 bases from J; bases unmatched to any gene: 0. In germline, CDR1 is LNHDA, CDR2 SQIVND (reference sequence). The CDR3 covers 12 residues. The CDR3 spells CASSISGETQYF. CDR3 nucleotide sequence: TGTGCCAGTAGTATTAGCGGGGAGACCCAGTACTTC.

V gene TRBV6-4 combines with J gene TRBJ1-6; the D is unclear. CDR3 length equals 13 residues. The V gene's germline CDR1 is MRHNA and CDR2 SNTAGT. With 3 bases removed from V and 7 bases from J, the gap between germline ends came to 7 bases. The CDR3: CASSERENSPLHF. The CDR3, as DNA: TGTGCCAGCAGTGAGCGGGAGAATTCACCCCTCCACTTT.